A single T cell receptor beta chain is shown here with its context. CDR3 and TCR beta VDJ profiling relied on genomic DNA as the template. TCRdb analysed the reads with MiXCR anew, one entry per CDR3 protein. The sample has about 190,000 distinct CDR3 sequences; about 53% are singletons. This entry comes from a study of CD8+CD57+ T cells in acquired aplastic anemia. Study-wide background: Sorted cells (CD4+ and CD8+) yielded DNA amounts that averaged around 3.5 ug.

This CDR3 has 14 residues. Germline-derived CDR1 and CDR2 are SGHTA and FQGTGA. The germline V and J ends were trimmed by 4 bases and 9 bases, with 13 bases remaining between them. The sequenced sample was sorted CD4+, CD8+, or CD8+CD57+ T cells (not recorded which) from PBMCs. The rearrangement joins TRBV7-3 to TRBJ1-6; D possibly corresponds to TRBD1 (5 bases). The TCR sequence derives from a human donor in good health, serving as a control. CDR3 DNA: TGTGCCAGCAGCTCACGGGGGAGGGGTTCACCCCTCCACTTT. Its translation is CASSSRGRGSPLHF.